The 5 T cell receptor beta chains presented below share a single source sample, sequenced in a study of STAT5B mutations in CD4+ large granular lymphocyte leukemia (dated by TCRdb to the early 2020s). Receptor libraries were prepared by the immunoSEQ multiplex PCR assay. Not all clones reach the TCRdb copy of this immuneACCESS table, which keeps in-frame sequences only. Checked studies attribute under half of the gap to unresolved V genes and leave the rest unexplained. Within this sample are some 40,000 clones, with about four fifths of them counted one time only. Around 3.3% of the sample goes to the ten largest clones. The specimen sequenced was CD4+ T cells from blood buffy coats. These receptors were obtained from a human donor in good health.

This sequence joins TRBV10-3 and TRBJ2-5; D call uncertain. V shed 5 bases and J shed 4 bases, with 5 bases lying between them. Germline-derived CDR1 and CDR2 are ENHRY and SYGVKD. The CDR3 has 11 residues. The CDR3 protein is CAISWGETQYF. In DNA, the CDR3 is TGTGCCATCAGTTGGGGAGAGACCCAGTACTTC.

The rearrangement links TRBV4-1 to TRBJ2-1; D might be TRBD2 (5 bases). Trimming left V 4 bases short and J 5 bases short, with 18 bases between. The CDR3 length is 16 residues. Germline V lookup: CDR1 MGHRA, CDR2 YSYEKL. The CDR3 DNA follows: TGCGCCAGCAGCCCATATGGACTTACTGGCGACAATGAGCAGTTCTTC. Amino acid sequence: CASSPYGLTGDNEQFF.

This clone has more than one count but fewer than ten. The rearrangement links TRBV9 to TRBJ1-2, with D hard to call. The V end lost 6 bases, the J end lost 2 bases, and 14 bases lay between the germline ends. Germline CDR1 and CDR2: SGDLS and YYNGEE. CDR3 size: 14 residues. The CDR3 DNA sequence: TGTGCCAGCACCGAGGACGGTACGAACTATGGCTACACCTTC. Its protein product is CASTEDGTNYGYTF.

The chain is built from TRBV5-3 and TRBJ2-6; 7 bases line up with TRBD2. TRBV5-3 is given ORF status, its function remaining uncertain. Losses at the gene ends were 3 bases for V and 2 bases for J; bases not matched to a gene: 23. The CDR3 totals 22 residues. The CDR3 loop is CARSSHPRVEGRGAAGANVLTF. Here the CDR3 DNA reads TGTGCCAGAAGCTCCCACCCTCGGGTGGAGGGGAGGGGTGCTGCTGGGGCCAACGTCCTGACTTTC.

The chain links TRBV30 to TRBJ2-5, with TRBD1 matching over 7 bases. TRBJ2-7 explains the end of the DNA better; the J call may be wrong. Germline values: CDR1 GTSNPN, CDR2 SVGIG (reference sequence). CDR3 length: 14 residues. The CDR3 region is CAWSEQGFPYEQYF. The CDR3, as DNA: TGTGCCTGGAGTGAACAGGGGTTCCCCTACGAGCAGTACTTC.